The 15 T cell receptor beta chains below were found in one sample sequenced in a study of spatial heterogeneity in lung cancer. Time point denoted: sample taken at primary tumor resection. Tumor, nontumor lung or frozen PBMC supplied whole RNA, sequenced without sorting. TCRdb passed the 5' RACE reads through MiXCR, listing each CDR3 protein once. The sample includes roughly 75,000 distinct CDR3 sequences, about 14% of them seen just once. The input for sequencing was PBMCs, taken at surgery. The receptor set was obtained from a male donor with early-stage non-small cell lung cancer.

There are many counts of this clonotype. The chain uses TRBV5-4 and TRBJ2-7, with a possible D match to TRBD1 (5 bases). The germline gives CDR1 SGHNT, CDR2 YYREEE (reference sequence). Deletions cut 2 bases from V and 0 bases from J, with 6 bases between. This CDR3 has 13 amino acids. This CDR3 is CASSFRVSYEQYF. CDR3 nucleotide sequence: TGTGCCAGCAGCTTCAGGGTCTCCTACGAGCAGTACTTC.

Concerning this clonotype: One base away lies a much larger clone, so this may be a sequencing read error. This chain uses TRBV12-3 or TRBV12-4 with TRBJ2-1, with D tentatively TRBD1 (6 bases). There are 14 residues in the CDR3. In DNA, the CDR3 is TGTGCCAGCGGTGCGCAGGGACAATACAATGACCAGTTCTTC. This codes for CASGAQGQYNDQFF.

The chain couples TRBV7-2 to TRBJ2-3, with TRBD2 identical over 9 bases. Trimming at V came to 8 bases and at J to 2 bases, leaving 2 bases not matched to a gene. The CDR3 extends over 13 amino acids. CDR1 and CDR2 (germline): SGHTA, FQGNSA. CDR3 sequence (DNA): TGTGCCAGCTGCGGGAGGGTCACAGATACGCAGTATTTT. Its protein is CASCGRVTDTQYF.

This sequence joins TRBV7-9 and TRBJ1-4, with unresolved D. The CDR3 loop spans 14 amino acids. V dropped 5 bases and J dropped 8 bases, with 15 bases sitting between them. Germline V lookup: CDR1 SEHNR, CDR2 FQNEAQ (reference sequence). The CDR3 sequence: CASSPRELDEKLFF. The CDR3 DNA is TGTGCCAGCAGCCCAAGGGAGTTGGACGAAAAACTGTTTTTT.

The chain carries TRBV7-2 and TRBJ2-1; 9 bases are shared with TRBD1. CDR1 and CDR2 from the germline V gene are SGHTA and FQGNSA. The CDR3 runs 15 residues. With 4 bases clipped from V and 7 bases from J, the junction kept 8 bases outside the gene matches. CDR3 bases: TGTGCCAGCAGCTCCGGGACAGGGTTGGGGAATGAGCAGTTCTTC. Translated: CASSSGTGLGNEQFF.

This clonotype was counted a few times. The chain joins TRBV11-3 to TRBJ2-3; TRBD1 aligns across 10 bases. The CDR3 length is 14 residues. Germline lookup yields CDR1 SGHNT and CDR2 YENEEA. Trimming at V came to 5 bases and at J to 4 bases, leaving 3 bases not matched to a gene. CDR3 in DNA: TGTGCCAGCAGCCGGGACAGGGGAGCAGATACGCAGTATTTT. Translating gives CASSRDRGADTQYF.

This chain connects TRBV25-1 to TRBJ1-2; a possible D gene is TRBD1 (5 bases). CDR1 and CDR2 from the germline V gene are MGHDK and SYGVNS. Trimming took 8 bases from V and 3 from J, leaving 13 bases between them. The CDR3 consists of 13 residues. The CDR3 DNA reads as TGTGCCAGCTCTAGGGGAATCTACTATGGCTACACCTTC. As protein: CASSRGIYYGYTF.

This clonotype was found a few times. The rearrangement links TRBV6-1 to TRBJ2-1; weak D call: TRBD1 (6 bases). CDR3 size: 14 residues. Trimming stripped 0 bases from V and 7 bases from J, with 10 bases between. Germline loops: CDR1 MNHNS, CDR2 SASEGT. CDR3 loop: CASSEAGALNEQFF. CDR3 nucleotide sequence: TGTGCCAGCAGTGAAGCGGGGGCTTTAAATGAGCAGTTCTTC.

This clonotype came up a few times. This rearrangement joins TRBV15 to TRBJ2-5; D is ambiguous. This CDR3 region has 12 residues. The V and J ends lost 1 base and 2 bases respectively, with 2 bases between them. Germline values: CDR1 LNHNV, CDR2 YYDKDF (reference sequence). Written as DNA, the CDR3 is TGTGCCACCAGCAGAGGACAAGAGACCCAGTACTTC. Translation gives CATSRGQETQYF.

The CDR3 sequence: CASSLNRKYEQYF. In DNA, the CDR3 is TGTGCCAGCAGCTTAAATCGGAAATACGAGCAGTACTTC. The chain couples TRBV7-6 to TRBJ2-7; D not certain. V lost 2 bases and J lost 4, with 9 bases in between. The CDR3 is made up of 13 amino acids. The germline V gene encodes CDR1 SGHVS and CDR2 FNYEAQ.

V and J are TRBV7-9 and TRBJ1-1; D ambiguous. This CDR3 is built from 15 residues. Germline V gives CDR1 SEHNR, CDR2 FQNEAQ (reference sequence). The germline V and J ends were trimmed by 1 base and 0 bases, with 9 bases remaining between them. The CDR3, as DNA: TGTGCCAGCAGCTTAGACGGAAACATGAACACTGAAGCTTTCTTT. This gives the protein CASSLDGNMNTEAFF.

The chain is built from TRBV20-1 and TRBJ1-4; a possible D gene is TRBD1 (5 bases). V lost 0 bases and J 7 bases, leaving 12 bases between the germline ends. Germline V CDR1 and CDR2: DFQATT, SNEGSKA (reference sequence). The CDR3 is 14 residues long. The CDR3 DNA is TGCAGTGCTAGAGAGGGGGGTCTCGGTGAAAAACTGTTTTTT. This encodes CSAREGGLGEKLFF.

This clonotype was counted ten times or more. The CDR3 coding sequence is TGTGCCTGGAGTGGATATGGACAGAGCTCCTACAATGAGCAGTTCTTC. Translating gives CAWSGYGQSSYNEQFF. The V call is TRBV30, the J call TRBJ2-1; D possibly corresponds to TRBD1 (6 bases). The CDR3 sequence is 16 residues long. The germline gives CDR1 GTSNPN, CDR2 SVGIG (reference sequence). Trimming removed 1 base from V and 0 bases from J, with 13 bases in between.

The chain links TRBV2 to TRBJ1-2; D gene ambiguous. Looked up from germline, CDR1 is SNHLY and CDR2 is FYNNEI. This CDR3 region has 16 residues. The V end was cut by 4 bases, the J end by 1 base, with 16 bases between. The CDR3 coding sequence is TGTGCCAGCAGTGTGGGTAGGAGGAGCGTTAACTATGGCTACACCTTC. Translation: CASSVGRRSVNYGYTF.

The chain carries TRBV6-6 and TRBJ1-2; perhaps TRBD1 as D (5 bases). The germline V and J ends were trimmed by 3 bases and 6 bases, with 11 bases remaining between them. Germline V gives CDR1 MNHNY, CDR2 SVGAGI (reference sequence). This CDR3 region has 13 residues. The CDR3 nucleotides read TGTGCCAGCAGTTATCCCGGGACGGATGGCTACACCTTC. Protein product: CASSYPGTDGYTF.